This T cell receptor beta chain stems from a study of blood T cell repertoires in COVID-19. On the study more broadly: Nucleic acid was either cDNA or gDNA, and it came from T cells, B-cell-depleted T cells, or PBMCs.

In the original workflow: Estimation of nucleated cell counts relied on the amplification of reference gene primers. Assay: immunoSEQ multiplex PCR; the TCRdb copy retains only in-frame clones and omits some. V and J calls and clone size come straight from that table; D and trimming were deduced from the DNA. Of about 180,000 clones in the sample, about 81% are singletons; the top ten hold 12%. Followed longitudinally, the Seattle patients had been enrolled during active infection. Per the germline V gene, CDR1 is SGHNT and CDR2 is YENEEA. After removal of 1 base from V and 4 bases from J, the junction contained 4 bases not matched to a gene. The CDR3 runs to 14 residues.

The specimen was peripheral blood. The clonotype comes from an elderly woman with COVID-19, enrolled during active disease. The rearrangement joins TRBV11-3 to TRBJ2-7, with TRBD2 matching over 7 bases. CDR3 DNA sequence: TGTGCCAGCAGCTTAGCTTGGGGGGGATACGAGCAGTACTTC. This gives the protein CASSLAWGGYEQYF.